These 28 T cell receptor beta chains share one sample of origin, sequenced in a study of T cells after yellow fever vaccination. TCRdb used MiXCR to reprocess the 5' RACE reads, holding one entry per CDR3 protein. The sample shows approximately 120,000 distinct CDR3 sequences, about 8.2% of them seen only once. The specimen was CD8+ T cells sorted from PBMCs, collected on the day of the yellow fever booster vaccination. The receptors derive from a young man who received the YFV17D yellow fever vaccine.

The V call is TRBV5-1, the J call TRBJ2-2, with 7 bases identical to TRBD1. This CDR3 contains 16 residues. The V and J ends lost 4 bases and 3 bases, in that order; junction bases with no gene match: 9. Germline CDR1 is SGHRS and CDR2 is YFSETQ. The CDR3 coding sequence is TGCGCCAGCAGCCCGTCCGAGGGGGCCGACACCGGGGAGCTGTTTTTT. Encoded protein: CASSPSEGADTGELFF.

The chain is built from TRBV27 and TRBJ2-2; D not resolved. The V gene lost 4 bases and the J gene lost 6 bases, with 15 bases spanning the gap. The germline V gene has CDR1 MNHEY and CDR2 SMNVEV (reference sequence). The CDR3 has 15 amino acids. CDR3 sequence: CASSYFPVTAGELFF. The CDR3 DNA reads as TGTGCCAGCAGTTACTTCCCCGTTACAGCCGGGGAGCTGTTTTTT.

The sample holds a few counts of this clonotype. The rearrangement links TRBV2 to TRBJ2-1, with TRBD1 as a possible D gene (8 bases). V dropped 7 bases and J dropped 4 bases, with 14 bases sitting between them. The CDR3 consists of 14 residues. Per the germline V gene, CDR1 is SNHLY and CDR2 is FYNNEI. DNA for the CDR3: TGTGCCAGCATTCGGGGGGACAGGTACAATGAGCAGTTCTTC. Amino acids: CASIRGDRYNEQFF.

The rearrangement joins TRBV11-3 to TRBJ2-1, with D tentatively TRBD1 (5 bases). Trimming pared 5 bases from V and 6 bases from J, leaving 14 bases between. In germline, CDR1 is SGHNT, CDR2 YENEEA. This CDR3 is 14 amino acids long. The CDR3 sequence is CASSVGWGGNEQFF. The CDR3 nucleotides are TGTGCCAGCAGCGTCGGGTGGGGCGGCAATGAGCAGTTCTTC. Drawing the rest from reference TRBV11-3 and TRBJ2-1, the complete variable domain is EAGVVQSPRYKIIEKKQPVAFWCNPISGHNTLYWYLQNLGQGPELLIRYENEEAVDDSQLPKDRFSAERLKGVDSTLKIQPAELGDSAVYLCASSVGWGGNEQFFGPGTRLTVL.

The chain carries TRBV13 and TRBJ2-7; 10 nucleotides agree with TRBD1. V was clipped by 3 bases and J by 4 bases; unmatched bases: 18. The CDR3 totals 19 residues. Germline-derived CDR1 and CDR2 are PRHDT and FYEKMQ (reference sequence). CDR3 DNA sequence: TGTGCCAGCAGCTTTTTGCAGGACAGGGGGTTTGTTAGTTCTTACGAGCAGTACTTC. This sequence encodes CASSFLQDRGFVSSYEQYF.

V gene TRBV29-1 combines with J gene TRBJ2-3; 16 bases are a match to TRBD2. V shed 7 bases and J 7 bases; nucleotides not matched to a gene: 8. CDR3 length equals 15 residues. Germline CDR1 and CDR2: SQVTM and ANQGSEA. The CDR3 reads CSGTGTSGGGYTQYF. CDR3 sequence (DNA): TGCAGCGGTACCGGGACTAGCGGGGGGGGGTATACGCAGTATTTT.

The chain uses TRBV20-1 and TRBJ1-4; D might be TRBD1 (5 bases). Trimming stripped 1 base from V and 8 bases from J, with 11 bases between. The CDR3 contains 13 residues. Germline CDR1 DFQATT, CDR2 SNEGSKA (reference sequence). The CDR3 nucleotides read TGCAGTGCTAGAGGGGGCCCTGGGGAAAAACTGTTTTTT. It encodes CSARGGPGEKLFF.

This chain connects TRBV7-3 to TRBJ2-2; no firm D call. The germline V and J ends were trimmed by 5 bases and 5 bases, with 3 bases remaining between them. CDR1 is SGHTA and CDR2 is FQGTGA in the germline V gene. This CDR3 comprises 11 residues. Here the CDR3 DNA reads TGTGCCAGCAGCATGACCGGGGAGCTGTTTTTT. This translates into CASSMTGELFF.

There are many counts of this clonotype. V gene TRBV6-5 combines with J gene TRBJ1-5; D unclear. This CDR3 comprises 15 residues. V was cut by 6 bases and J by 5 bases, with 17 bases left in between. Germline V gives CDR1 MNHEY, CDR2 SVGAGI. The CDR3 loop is CASSPGRTPYQPQHF. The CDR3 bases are TGTGCCAGCAGCCCAGGACGGACCCCTTATCAGCCCCAGCATTTT.

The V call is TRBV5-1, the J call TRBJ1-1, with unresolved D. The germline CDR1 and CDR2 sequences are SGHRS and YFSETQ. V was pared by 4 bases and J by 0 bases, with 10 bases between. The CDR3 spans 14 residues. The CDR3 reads CASSLQNLNTEAFF. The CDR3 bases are TGCGCCAGCAGCCTCCAGAATTTGAACACTGAAGCTTTCTTT.

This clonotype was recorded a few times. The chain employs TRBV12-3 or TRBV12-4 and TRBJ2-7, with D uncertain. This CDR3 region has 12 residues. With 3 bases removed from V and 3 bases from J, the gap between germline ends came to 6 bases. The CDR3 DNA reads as TGTGCCAGCAGTTTGACCTTCTACGAGCAGTACTTC. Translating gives CASSLTFYEQYF.

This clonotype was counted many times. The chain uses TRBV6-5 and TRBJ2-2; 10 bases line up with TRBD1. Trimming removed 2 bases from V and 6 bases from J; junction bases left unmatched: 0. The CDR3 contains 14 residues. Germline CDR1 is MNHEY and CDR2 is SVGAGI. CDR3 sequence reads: CASSYGQGAGELFF. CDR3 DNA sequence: TGTGCCAGCAGTTACGGACAGGGGGCCGGGGAGCTGTTTTTT.

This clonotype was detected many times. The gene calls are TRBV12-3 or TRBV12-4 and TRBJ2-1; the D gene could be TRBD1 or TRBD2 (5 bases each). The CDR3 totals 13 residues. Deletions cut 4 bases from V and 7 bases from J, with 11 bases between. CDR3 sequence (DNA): TGTGCCAGCAGTTCGGGGCCTGGAAATGAGCAGTTCTTC. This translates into CASSSGPGNEQFF.

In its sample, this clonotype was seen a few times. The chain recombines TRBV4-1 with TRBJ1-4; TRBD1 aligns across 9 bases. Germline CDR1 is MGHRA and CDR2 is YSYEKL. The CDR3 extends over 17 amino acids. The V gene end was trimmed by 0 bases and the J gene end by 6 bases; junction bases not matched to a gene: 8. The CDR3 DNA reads TGCGCCAGCAGCCAAGAAAAAAGGGGACAGGGCGATGAAAAACTGTTTTTT. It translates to CASSQEKRGQGDEKLFF.

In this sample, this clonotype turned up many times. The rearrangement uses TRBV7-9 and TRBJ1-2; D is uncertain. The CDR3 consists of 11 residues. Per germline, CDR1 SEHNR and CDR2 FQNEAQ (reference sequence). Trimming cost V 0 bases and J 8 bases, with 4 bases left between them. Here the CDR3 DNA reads TGTGCCAGCAGCTTAGCGCGCGGCTACACCTTC. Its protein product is CASSLARGYTF.

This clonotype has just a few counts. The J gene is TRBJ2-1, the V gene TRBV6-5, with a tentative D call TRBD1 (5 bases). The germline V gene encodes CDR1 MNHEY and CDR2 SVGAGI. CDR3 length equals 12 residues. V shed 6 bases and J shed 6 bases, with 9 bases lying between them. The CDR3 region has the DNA TGTGCCAGCAGAAGGGGTGCCAATGAGCAGTTCTTC. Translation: CASRRGANEQFF.

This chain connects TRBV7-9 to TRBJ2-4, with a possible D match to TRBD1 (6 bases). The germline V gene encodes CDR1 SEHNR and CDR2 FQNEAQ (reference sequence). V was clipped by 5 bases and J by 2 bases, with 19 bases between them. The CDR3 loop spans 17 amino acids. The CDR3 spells CASSPRQADGSKNIQYF. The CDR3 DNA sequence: TGTGCCAGCAGCCCGCGACAGGCTGACGGTTCCAAAAACATTCAGTACTTC.

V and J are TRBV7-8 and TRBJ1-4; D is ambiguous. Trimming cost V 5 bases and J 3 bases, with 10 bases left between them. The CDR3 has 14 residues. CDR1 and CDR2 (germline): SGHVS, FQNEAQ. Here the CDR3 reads CASSLGTSNEKLFF. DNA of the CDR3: TGTGCCAGCAGCCTCGGTACCTCTAATGAAAAACTGTTTTTT.

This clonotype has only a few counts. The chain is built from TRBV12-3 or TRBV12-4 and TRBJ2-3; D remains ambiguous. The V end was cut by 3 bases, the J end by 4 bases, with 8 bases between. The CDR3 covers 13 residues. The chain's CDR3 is CASSFPPADTQYF. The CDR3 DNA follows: TGTGCCAGCAGTTTTCCCCCCGCAGATACGCAGTATTTT.

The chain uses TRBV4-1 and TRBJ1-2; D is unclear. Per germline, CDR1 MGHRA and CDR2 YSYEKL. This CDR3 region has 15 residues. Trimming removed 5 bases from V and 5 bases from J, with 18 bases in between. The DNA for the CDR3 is TGCGCCAGCAGCGTAGCCCGGACGCGTGATTATGGCTACACCTTC. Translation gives CASSVARTRDYGYTF.

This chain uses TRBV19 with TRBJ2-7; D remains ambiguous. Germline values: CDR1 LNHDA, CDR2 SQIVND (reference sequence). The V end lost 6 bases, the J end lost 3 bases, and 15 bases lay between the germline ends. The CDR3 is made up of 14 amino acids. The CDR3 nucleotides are TGTGCCAGTAGCTTTTCGGGCGGAGACTACGAGCAGTACTTC. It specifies CASSFSGGDYEQYF.

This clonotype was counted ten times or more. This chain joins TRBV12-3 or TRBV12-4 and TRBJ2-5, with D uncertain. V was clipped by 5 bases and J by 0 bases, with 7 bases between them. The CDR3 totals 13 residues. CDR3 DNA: TGTGCCAGCAGTCCGCTCTACCAAGAGACCCAGTACTTC. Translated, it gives CASSPLYQETQYF.

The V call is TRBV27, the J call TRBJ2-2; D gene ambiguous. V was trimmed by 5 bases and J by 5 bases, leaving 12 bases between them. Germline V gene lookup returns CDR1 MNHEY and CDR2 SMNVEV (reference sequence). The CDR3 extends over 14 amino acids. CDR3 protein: CASSHFLGTGELFF. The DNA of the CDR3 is TGTGCCAGCAGTCACTTTCTGGGGACCGGGGAGCTGTTTTTT.

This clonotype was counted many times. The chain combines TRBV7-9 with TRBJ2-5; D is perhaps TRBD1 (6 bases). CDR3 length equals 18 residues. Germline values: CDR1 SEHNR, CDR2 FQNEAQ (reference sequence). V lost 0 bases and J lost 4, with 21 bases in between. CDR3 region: CASSLAVRAGVGRETQYF. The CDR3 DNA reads TGTGCCAGCAGCTTAGCAGTCCGGGCAGGGGTCGGCCGAGAGACCCAGTACTTC.

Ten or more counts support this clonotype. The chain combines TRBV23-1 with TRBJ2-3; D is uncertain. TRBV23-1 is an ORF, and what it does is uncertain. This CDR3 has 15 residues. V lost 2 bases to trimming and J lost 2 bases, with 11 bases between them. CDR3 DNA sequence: TGCGCCAGCAGTCAAGAGTCCCGAGACACAGATACGCAGTATTTT. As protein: CASSQESRDTDTQYF.

The CDR3 DNA is TGTGCCAGCAGTCCCCTGCGGTTTGACTACGAGCAGTACGTC. This gives the protein CASSPLRFDYEQYV. The gene calls are TRBV28 and TRBJ2-7, with D uncertain. Germline-derived CDR1 and CDR2 are MDHEN and SYDVKM. CDR3 size: 14 residues. Trimming removed 5 bases from V and 3 bases from J, with 14 bases in between.

The CDR3 spells CASSITPGHQETQYF. CDR3 nucleotide sequence: TGTGCCAGTAGTATAACTCCGGGACATCAAGAGACCCAGTACTTC. The chain is built from TRBV19 and TRBJ2-5; tentatively, D is TRBD1 (6 bases). The CDR3 is 15 amino acids. Looked up from germline, CDR1 is LNHDA and CDR2 is SQIVND (reference sequence). Trimming removed 2 bases at V and 2 bases at J, with 12 bases between.

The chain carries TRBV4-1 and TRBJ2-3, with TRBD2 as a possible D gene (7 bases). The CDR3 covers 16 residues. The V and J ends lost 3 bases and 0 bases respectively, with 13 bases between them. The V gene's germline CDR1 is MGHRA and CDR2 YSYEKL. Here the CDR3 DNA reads TGCGCCAGCAGCCATCCGGGGGGCCAGAGCACAGATACGCAGTATTTT. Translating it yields CASSHPGGQSTDTQYF.